The entry below gives a single T cell receptor (beta chain) sequence along with its context. Peripheral blood came from all dose cohorts at three timepoints. CDR3 length: 15 residues. The V gene end was trimmed by 5 bases and the J gene end by 8 bases; junction bases not matched to a gene: 9. Germline V CDR1 and CDR2: SNHLY, FYNNEI. The data belong to a study of OX40 agonist ivuxolimab in advanced cancers. For the study at large: Patients were treated with ivuxolimab, an agonistic anti-OX40 (CD134) antibody. The patients received ivuxolimab by intravenous route every 2 weeks at 0.01 to 10 mg/kg.

Sequencing was performed with immunoSEQ multiplex PCR; in TCRdb, only in-frame clones are kept and a portion is missing. The sample shows about 100,000 clones, approximately 91% of them seen only once. The receptor was derived from an adult with an advanced solid tumor such as melanoma, head and neck, liver or kidney cancer. The V gene is TRBV2, the J gene TRBJ1-4, with TRBD1 matching 9 bases. The sample in question was CD4+ or CD8+ T cells sorted from blood, obtained in a trial of the OX40 agonist ivuxolimab. The CDR3 protein is CASSPGTGLGEKLFF. CDR3 coding DNA: TGTGCCAGCAGTCCCGGGACAGGGTTGGGCGAAAAACTGTTTTTT. Full variable domain (remainder filled in from reference TRBV2 and TRBJ1-4): EPEVTQTPSHQVTQMGQEVILRCVPISNHLYFYWYRQILGQKVEFLVSFYNNEISEKSEIFDDQFSVERPDGSNFTLKIRSTKLEDSAMYFCASSPGTGLGEKLFFGSGTQLSVL.